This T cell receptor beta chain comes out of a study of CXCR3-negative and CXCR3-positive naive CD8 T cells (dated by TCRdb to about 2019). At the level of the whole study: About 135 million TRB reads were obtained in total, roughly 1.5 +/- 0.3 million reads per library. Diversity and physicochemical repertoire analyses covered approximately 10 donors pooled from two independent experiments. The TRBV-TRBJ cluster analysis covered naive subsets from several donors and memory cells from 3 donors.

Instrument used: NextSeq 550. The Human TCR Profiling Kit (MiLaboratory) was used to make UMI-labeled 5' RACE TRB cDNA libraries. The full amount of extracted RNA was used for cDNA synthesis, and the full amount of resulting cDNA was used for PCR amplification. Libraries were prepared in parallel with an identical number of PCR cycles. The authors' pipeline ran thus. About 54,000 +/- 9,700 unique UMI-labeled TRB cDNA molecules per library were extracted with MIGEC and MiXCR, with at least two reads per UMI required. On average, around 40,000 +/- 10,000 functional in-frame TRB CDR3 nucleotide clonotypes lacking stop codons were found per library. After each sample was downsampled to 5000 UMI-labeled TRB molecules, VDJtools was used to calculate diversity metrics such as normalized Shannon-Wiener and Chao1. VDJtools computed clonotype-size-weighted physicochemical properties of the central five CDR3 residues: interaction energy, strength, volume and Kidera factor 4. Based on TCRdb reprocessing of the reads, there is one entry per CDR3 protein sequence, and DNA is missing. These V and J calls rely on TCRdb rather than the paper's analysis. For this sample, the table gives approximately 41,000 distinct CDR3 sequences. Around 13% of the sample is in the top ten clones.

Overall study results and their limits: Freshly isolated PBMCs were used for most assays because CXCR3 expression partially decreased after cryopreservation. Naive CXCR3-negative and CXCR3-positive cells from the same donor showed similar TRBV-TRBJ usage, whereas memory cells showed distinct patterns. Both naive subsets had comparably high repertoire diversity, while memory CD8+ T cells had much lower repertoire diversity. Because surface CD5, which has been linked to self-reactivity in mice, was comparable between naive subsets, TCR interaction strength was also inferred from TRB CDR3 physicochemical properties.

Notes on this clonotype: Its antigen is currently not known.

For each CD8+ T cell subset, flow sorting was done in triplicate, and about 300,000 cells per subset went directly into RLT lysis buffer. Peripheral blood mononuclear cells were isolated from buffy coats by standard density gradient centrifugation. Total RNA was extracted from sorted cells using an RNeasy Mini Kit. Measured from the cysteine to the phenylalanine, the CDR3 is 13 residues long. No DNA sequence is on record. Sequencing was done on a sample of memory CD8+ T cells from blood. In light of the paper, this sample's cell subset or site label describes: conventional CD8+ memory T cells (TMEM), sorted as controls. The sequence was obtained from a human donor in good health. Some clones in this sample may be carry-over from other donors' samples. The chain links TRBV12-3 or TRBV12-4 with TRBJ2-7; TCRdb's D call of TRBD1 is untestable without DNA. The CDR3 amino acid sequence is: CASSPGTGYEQYF.